The text below deals with one TCR beta chain. Its antigen is as yet unknown. This specimen comes from a study of post-analysis software for immune sequencing data. Study-wide results and caveats: Roughly 5 TRBV segments occurring more often in patients than controls included TRBV5-6, TRBV5-1 and TRBV20-1.

Unique molecular identifiers featured in each of the TCR beta cDNA libraries. TCRdb independently ran MiXCR on the PCR reads; one entry per CDR3 protein. The table has some 690,000 distinct CDR3 sequences, approximately 59% seen once. V was clipped by 4 bases and J by 2 bases; unmatched bases: 15. The germline CDR1 and CDR2 sequences are PRHDT and FYEKMQ (reference sequence). The CDR3 spans 19 residues. The TCR comes from a girl aged 2 to 9 with multiple sclerosis. This chain uses TRBV13 with TRBJ2-3; 10 bases map to TRBD2. Material for sequencing was blood. Here the CDR3 DNA reads TGTGCCAGCAGCTCTCGGGGGTCTAGCGGGGGCGAATTCACAGATACGCAGTATTTT. It codes for CASSSRGSSGGEFTDTQYF.